A single T cell receptor (beta chain) is shown here with its context. This clone showed up just a few times. Its antigen target is currently unknown. The sample holds no much larger clone one base away, and base qualities are not on file. The sample originates from a study of cytotoxic CD8 clonotypes in ibrutinib-treated CLL (dated by TCRdb to the early 2020s). A note on the overall study: The cohort included around 16 treatment-naive and under 13 relapsed/refractory patients; about 17 were IGHV unmutated. Partial responses were observed in roughly 24 patients and complete responses in 2; after a median follow-up of 68 months, remission was maintained in some 14 patients and progression was observed in about twelve. Samples at response were collected after a median of roughly 13 months of treatment, with a range of about 6 to 40 months. Samples averaged roughly 260,000 productive templates and 90,000 to 100,000 productive rearrangements. Of the roughly 90 participants in the trial, about two dozen had longitudinal samples available. Cryopreserved peripheral blood mononuclear cells were collected before treatment, at response, and at either disease progression or sustained remission. Every sample from remission and from progressive disease was obtained while the patients were still on ibrutinib. Summary of the overall study and its limitations: Baseline clonality was found to be higher than that of age-matched healthy donors and was strongly correlated with circulating CD8+ T-cell counts. Public clonotypes were rare and either shrank or stayed stable during treatment, and the rise in clonality at ibrutinib response reflected expansion of private clonotypes. At ibrutinib response clonality went up, during sustained remission it held steady, and at progression it dropped back toward baseline. Sustained-remission and progressing patients did not have matched sampling times, and lymph node repertoires were not examined.

On a MiSeq, deep resolution sequencing aimed for a depth between 1 in 1 million and 1 in 200,000 T cells, with each clonotype covered approximately 10x on average. The immunoSEQ hsTCRB Kit was used to generate TCR beta libraries. In the paper's pipeline: ImmunoSEQ Data Assistant and ImmunoSEQ Analyzer were used for data analysis, and V, D and J genes were assigned according to IMGT definitions. Clonality, with values ranging from 0 to 1, was calculated as one minus the normalized Shannon entropy of productive rearrangement frequencies. Public clonotype analysis was restricted to overrepresented clonotypes comprising at least 0.05% of each patient's repertoire. Approximately 13 age-matched healthy donor repertoires from immuneACCESS served as clonality controls. TCRdb limited this immuneACCESS table to in-frame rearrangements with V and J called. A share of clones is missing; checked studies link under half to unresolved V genes, and the rest is unexplained. That table supplies the V and J calls and clone size; D and trimming were determined from the DNA. This sample is represented by some 76,000 clones; less than 90% of them were singletons. The ten biggest clones cover 35% to 45% of the sample.

Per the publication, the time point label means: 20 to 30 months on ibrutinib. Approximately 2 micrograms of genomic DNA were extracted from cryopreserved PBMCs for TCR beta library preparation. Longitudinal blood samples from CLL patients on ibrutinib monotherapy were analyzed using high-throughput TCR beta sequencing. The patients were enrolled in a single-center, open-label phase 2 trial of ibrutinib monotherapy. V is reduced by 1 base and J by 1 base, leaving a spacing of 7 bases between them. The CDR3 runs 13 residues from the cysteine to the phenylalanine. The entry retains the CDR3 DNA only, 39 bases that are in frame from base 1. From a lookup of the germline V gene (reference sequence), CDR1 and CDR2 are GTSNPN and SVGIG.

The specimen was PBMCs, collected after 24 months of ibrutinib treatment. The sequence was obtained from a human donor with chronic lymphocytic leukemia. The chain uses TRBV30 and TRBJ1-1, with the D gene uncertain. The nucleotide sequence is TGTGCCTGGAGTGCTGGTACGAACACTGAAGCTTTCTTT. It codes for CAWSAGTNTEAFF.